Listed below are T cell receptor beta chains from one sample, sequenced in a study of shared clonotypes between healthy human individuals. Some clones are missing from TCRdb's copy, which holds only in-frame ones; the method was immunoSEQ multiplex PCR. The sample yields roughly 2.4 million clones, 90% to 97% seen once. The sequenced material came from naive CD4+ T cells sorted from blood. These receptor sequences come from a man aged 18-30 years in good health. CDR3s include the opening cysteine and the closing phenylalanine or tryptophan. D genes are given only for firm matches. For some rows the clone size is stated as once, few or many, or as a class when expanded; others skip it.

.	.	TRBV27	TRBJ1-4	TGTGCCAGCAGTTTTGGTGAAAAACTGTTTTTT	CASSFGEKLFF
.	.	TRBV7-8	TRBJ2-1	TGTGCCAGCAGCTCCTTCAATGCCCGCAATGAGCAGTTCTTC	CASSSFNARNEQFF
.	.	TRBV5-1	TRBJ2-5	TGCGCCAGCAGCTTGGATATAGGCGAGACCCAGTACTTC	CASSLDIGETQYF
.	.	TRBV7-8	TRBJ2-1	TGTGCCAGCAGCCTTAGCGGAGCCTACAATGAGCAGTTCTTC	CASSLSGAYNEQFF
TRBD1	.	TRBV19	TRBJ2-7	TGTGCCAGTAGACCCGACAGGGGGACCTACGAGCAGTACTTC	CASRPDRGTYEQYF
.	once	TRBV5-6	TRBJ2-1	TGTGCCAGCAGCCAGAAGGTGCTAGCAAGGGATGAGCAGTTCTTC	CASSQKVLARDEQFF
.	.	TRBV25-1	TRBJ2-1	TGTGCCAGCAGTGACCGGGGTCCAAGATACAATGAGCAGTTCTTC	CASSDRGPRYNEQFF
TRBD1	.	TRBV6-6	TRBJ2-7	TGTGCCAGCGAGGACAGGTCTTACGAGCAGTACTTC	CASEDRSYEQYF
.	.	TRBV28	TRBJ1-1	TGTGCCAGCAGTCGCTTACGGGGGTCGCCTTTCTTT	CASSRLRGSPFF
TRBD2	.	TRBV27	TRBJ2-5	TGTGCCAGCAGTTTCCTAGCGGGGGTGAAGGAGACCCAGTACTTC	CASSFLAGVKETQYF
.	.	TRBV27	TRBJ1-2	TGTGCCAGCAGTTTTGGAGTAGGTGGCTACACCTTC	CASSFGVGGYTF
.	.	TRBV2	TRBJ2-7	TGTGCCAGCAGTCTCCTAGATACCTACGAGCAGTACTTC	CASSLLDTYEQYF
.	.	TRBV27	TRBJ1-2	TGTGCCAGCAGTCTCAACGGACAGCCGGACGGCACCTTC	CASSLNGQPDGTF
.	once	TRBV21-1	TRBJ1-5	TGTGCCAGCCCCCTTGGGGACAGGGGGCCAAATTATAGCAATCAGCCCCAGCATTTT	CASPLGDRGPNYSNQPQHF
TRBD1	.	TRBV30	TRBJ2-7	TGTGCCTGGAGTGGCAGGGGGTATGGCGAGCAGTACTTC	CAWSGRGYGEQYF
.	.	TRBV6-5	TRBJ2-1	TGTGCCAGCAGTTACGGGGGGAGCTGGTACAATGAGCAGTTCTTC	CASSYGGSWYNEQFF
.	once	TRBV6-1	TRBJ2-7	TGTGCCAGCTCCGGGACAACTCTCGAGCAGTACTTC	CASSGTTLEQYF
.	once	TRBV28	TRBJ1-1	TGTGCCAGCAGTTCACCGGGACGCATGAACACTGAAGCTTTCTTT	CASSSPGRMNTEAFF
TRBD2	.	TRBV2	TRBJ2-1	TGTGCCAGCAGTGTATCCTCCCAGCGGGGGGGCCGTTCCGAGCAGTTCTTC	CASSVSSQRGGRSEQFF
.	.	TRBV28	TRBJ2-7	TGTGCCAGCAGTTTAATGGGGTTTGGACACGAGCAGTACTTC	CASSLMGFGHEQYF
.	few	TRBV5-1	TRBJ1-5	TGCGCCAGCAGCTTGGACAGTTATAGCAATCAGCCCCAGCATTTT	CASSLDSYSNQPQHF
.	.	TRBV2	TRBJ1-2	TGTGCCAGCAAACAGGAGGGCGGCTATGGCTACACCTTC	CASKQEGGYGYTF
.	.	TRBV6-5	TRBJ2-7	TGTGCCAGCAGCGTTAGCAGGTTCGGCTACGAGCAGTACTTC	CASSVSRFGYEQYF
.	once	TRBV7-2	TRBJ1-4	TGTGCCAGCAGCTCGGACTCGCTAAACGAAAAACTGTTTTTT	CASSSDSLNEKLFF
.	once	TRBV7-2	TRBJ1-1	TGTGCCAGCAGCTTATTTTTTCCCCCGGCGACCTGGGAGGGGACTGAAGCTTTCTTT	CASSLFFPPATWEGTEAFF
TRBD1	.	TRBV18	TRBJ2-6	TGTGCCAGCTCACGAGGACAGGGGGCGGCAGGGGCCAACGTCCTGACTTTC	CASSRGQGAAGANVLTF
.	.	TRBV5-6	TRBJ1-1	TGTGCCAGCTTGGGGCGGGGTATGAACACTGAAGCTTTCTTT	CASLGRGMNTEAFF
.	.	TRBV5-1	TRBJ1-2	TGCGCCAGCAGCTTGGGGACTGTCCCCCCTGGCTACACCTTC	CASSLGTVPPGYTF
.	.	TRBV19	TRBJ2-3	TGTGCCAGTAGTATAGGAGTCGGCACAGATACGCAGTATTTT	CASSIGVGTDTQYF
.	.	TRBV5-1	TRBJ2-1	TGCGCCAGCAGCCCAGAGCTAGCCATGCTCCATGAGCAGTTCTTC	CASSPELAMLHEQFF
TRBD1	.	TRBV18	TRBJ1-2	TGTGCCAGCTCGGAGGGACAGATAAGCTATGGCTACACCTTC	CASSEGQISYGYTF
TRBD2	.	TRBV19	TRBJ2-7	TGTGCCAGTAGGAGACTAGCGGGAGTGGTCTACGAGCAGTACTTC	CASRRLAGVVYEQYF
.	.	TRBV6-6	TRBJ2-3	TGTGCCAGCAGCCTACTAGGGGATACGCAGTATTTT	CASSLLGDTQYF
.	.	TRBV4-1	TRBJ1-3	TGCGCCAGCAGCCAGTCCGGAACCGGCTCAAGGTCCGGAAACACCATATATTTT	CASSQSGTGSRSGNTIYF
.	few	TRBV5-6	TRBJ1-1	TGTGCCAGCAGCCCGGTCCCAGGGAAAGGGACGGGCACTGAAGCTTTCTTT	CASSPVPGKGTGTEAFF
.	.	TRBV7-9	TRBJ1-1	TGTGCCAGCAGCCTGGTAGGAGACCCCGGGACGGCTTTCTTT	CASSLVGDPGTAFF